This T cell receptor beta chain was found in a study of control samples from healthy donors and cancer patients. TCRdb's copy holds only in-frame clones and misses some; the assay was immunoSEQ multiplex PCR. The sample yields 190,000 or so clones, over 85% seen once. The length of the CDR3 is 16 residues. Germline V gene lookup returns CDR1 KGHDR and CDR2 SFDVKD. Trimming shortened V by 5 bases and J by 9 bases, and 21 bases separated the two germline ends. The sequence came from a man between 18 and 35 years old in good health. Sequencing was performed on blood. V and J are TRBV24-1 and TRBJ2-2; weak D call: TRBD2 (6 bases). The CDR3 DNA follows: TGTGCCACCAGTGGTCGACTGGGGGGACTTAGCCGGGAGCTGTTTTTT. Translation gives CATSGRLGGLSRELFF.